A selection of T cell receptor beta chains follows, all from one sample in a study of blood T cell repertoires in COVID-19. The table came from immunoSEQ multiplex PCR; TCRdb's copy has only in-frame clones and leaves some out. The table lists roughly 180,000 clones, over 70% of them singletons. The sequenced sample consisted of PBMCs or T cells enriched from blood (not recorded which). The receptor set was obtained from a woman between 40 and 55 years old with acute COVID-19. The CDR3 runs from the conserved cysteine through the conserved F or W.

CDR3: CASSIDLQGRKPQHF; V: TRBV19; J: TRBJ1-5
CDR3: CASSQRPDWSYNEQFF; V: TRBV14; J: TRBJ2-1
CDR3: CASSPRLATPTDTQYF; V: TRBV3-1/TRBV3-2; J: TRBJ2-3
CDR3: CSVDGLGTGIRNTEAFF; V: TRBV29-1; J: TRBJ1-1
CDR3: CARSRATSGITREQYF; V: TRBV5-3; J: TRBJ2-7
CDR3: CASSLSVSKGDTEAFF; V: TRBV5-1; J: TRBJ1-1
CDR3: CASSSTGRGSSYNEQFF; V: TRBV5-6; J: TRBJ2-1
CDR3: CASSQDLRSGAFF; V: TRBV4-1; J: TRBJ1-1
CDR3: CASSLPGLAGNNEQFF; V: TRBV7-9; J: TRBJ2-1
CDR3: CAWSIMNTEAFF; V: TRBV30; J: TRBJ1-1
CDR3: CASSSVREQFF; V: TRBV11-2; J: TRBJ2-1
CDR3: CASSLDYEQYF; V: TRBV3-1/TRBV3-2; J: TRBJ2-7
CDR3: CASGGAGGNTEAFF; V: TRBV11-1; J: TRBJ1-1
CDR3: CASRTIEGAVFSYGYTF; V: TRBV5-1; J: TRBJ1-2
CDR3: CASSSDRVGDEQYF; V: TRBV11-2; J: TRBJ2-7
CDR3: CASSLGGTLTYEQYF; V: TRBV5-1; J: TRBJ2-7
CDR3: CASSLGGAVWDEQFF; V: TRBV14; J: TRBJ2-1
CDR3: CASSPPLRDLWSGNTIYF; V: TRBV7-9; J: TRBJ1-3
CDR3: CASSYRGTSGNTIYF; V: TRBV5-6; J: TRBJ1-3
CDR3: CAGSSGGLTDTQYF; V: TRBV5-1; J: TRBJ2-3
CDR3: CASILTGGMTGELFF; V: TRBV5-8; J: TRBJ2-2
CDR3: CASSTSGRNYNEQFF; V: TRBV7-3; J: TRBJ2-1
CDR3: CASSQPRTAGSGNTIYF; V: TRBV3-1/TRBV3-2; J: TRBJ1-3
CDR3: CASTPGGLPSETQYF; V: TRBV2; J: TRBJ2-5
CDR3: CASLRNGGNTIYF; V: TRBV19; J: TRBJ1-3
CDR3: CASSLRGQTKNIQYF; V: TRBV13; J: TRBJ2-4
CDR3: CATHSQGKNQPQHF; V: TRBV6-5; J: TRBJ1-5
CDR3: CASSQGLGTGNTEAFF; V: TRBV3-1/TRBV3-2; J: TRBJ1-1
CDR3: CASGLDRSNEKLFF; V: TRBV6-5; J: TRBJ1-4
CDR3: CASSAGQLSSYNEQFF; V: TRBV3-1/TRBV3-2; J: TRBJ2-1
CDR3: CASSEVSKSTEAFF; V: TRBV2; J: TRBJ1-1
CDR3: CASSPYSSTGVSGNTIYF; V: TRBV27; J: TRBJ1-3